This T cell receptor beta chain was identified in a study of control samples from healthy donors and cancer patients. Generated by immunoSEQ multiplex PCR, the TCRdb table keeps only in-frame clones and is missing some. The repertoire holds some 130,000 clones, with 88% as singletons. The sample comprised blood. This TCR was recovered from a young woman in good health.

In nucleotides, the CDR3 is TGTGCCAGCACCCGGGACAGGGGTTTTGGCTACACCTTC. Protein: CASTRDRGFGYTF. This chain connects TRBV14 to TRBJ1-2; TRBD1 matches at 10 bases. The CDR3 is 13 amino acids. V trimming: 7 bases; J trimming: 7 bases; junction bases outside the gene matches: 6. Germline V lookup: CDR1 SGHDN, CDR2 FVKESK.